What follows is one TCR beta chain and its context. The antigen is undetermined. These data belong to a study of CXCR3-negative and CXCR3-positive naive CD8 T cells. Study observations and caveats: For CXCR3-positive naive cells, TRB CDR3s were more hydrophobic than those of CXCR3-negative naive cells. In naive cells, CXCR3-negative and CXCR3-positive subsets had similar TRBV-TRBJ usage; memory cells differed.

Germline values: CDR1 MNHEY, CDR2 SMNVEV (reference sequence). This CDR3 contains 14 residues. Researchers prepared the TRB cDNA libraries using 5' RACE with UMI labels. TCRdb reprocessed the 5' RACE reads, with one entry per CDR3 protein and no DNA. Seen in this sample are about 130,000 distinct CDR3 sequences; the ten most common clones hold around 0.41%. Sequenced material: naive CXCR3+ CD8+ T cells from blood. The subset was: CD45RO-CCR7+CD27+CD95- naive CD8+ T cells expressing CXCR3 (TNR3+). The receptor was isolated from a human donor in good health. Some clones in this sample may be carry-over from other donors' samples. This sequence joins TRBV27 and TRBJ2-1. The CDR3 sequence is CASSFGGAYNEQFF.